The clone carrying this T cell receptor (beta chain) has just a few counts. No antigen is known for it. The CDR3 consists of 16 residues. CDR1 SNHLY and CDR2 FYNNEI come from the germline V gene. The V segment lost 4 bases and the J segment 7 bases; nucleotides outside the gene matches: 11. The sample is drawn from a study of cytomegalovirus exposure and HLA in healthy donors. It was with 60 Vbeta and 13 Jbeta primers that the PCR ran. The table came from immunoSEQ multiplex PCR; TCRdb's copy has only in-frame clones and leaves some out. This table has about 200,000 clones, around 83% appearing once. Overall study findings and caveats: The classifier reportedly diagnosed cytomegalovirus status with high specificity and sensitivity. A few of the chains that were CMV-associated were confirmed in vitro to be specific for CMV antigens. Most TCR sequences were rare, but some public TCRs occurred in many donors.

The sequence was obtained from a woman aged 18-29 years in good health and CMV-seronegative. Specimen: PBMCs. This chain joins TRBV2 and TRBJ1-5; 9 positions agree with TRBD1. In DNA form, the CDR3 reads TGTGCCAGCAGTGTATCCGGGACAGGGTTTAGACAGCCCCAGCATTTT. Translation gives CASSVSGTGFRQPQHF.